Sequencing of this T cell receptor beta chain was carried out in a study of T cell responses to AZD1222 COVID-19 vaccine. Overall study findings and caveats: CD4 TCRs linked to vaccination spanned spike, dominating at 160-218 and 743-854. The reported proportion of spike-specific TCRs targeting unmutated variant regions was nearly half. The breadth and depth of Spike-specific TCRs increased once two AZD1222 doses had been given. Donors were largely white British and mainly female; clonal diversity was possibly underestimated.

Using immunoSEQ multiplex PCR, the repertoire was profiled, and TCRdb retains in-frame clones only, with some absent. This table holds 150,000 to 200,000 clones, less than 90% found once. The V end was cut by 1 base, the J end by 3 bases, with 7 bases between. The CDR3 contains 13 residues. Germline V gene data show CDR1 as SGHDN and CDR2 as FVKESK. This clone was counted between two and nine times. Its antigen remains unidentified. Sequenced material: peripheral blood, taken on day 0 of AZD1222 vaccination. The source is an adult in good health. V usage is TRBV14 and J usage is TRBJ2-7; no firm D call. In DNA, the CDR3 is TGTGCCAGCAGCCAAGGTGTCAGCTACGAGCAGTACGTC. Protein: CASSQGVSYEQYV.